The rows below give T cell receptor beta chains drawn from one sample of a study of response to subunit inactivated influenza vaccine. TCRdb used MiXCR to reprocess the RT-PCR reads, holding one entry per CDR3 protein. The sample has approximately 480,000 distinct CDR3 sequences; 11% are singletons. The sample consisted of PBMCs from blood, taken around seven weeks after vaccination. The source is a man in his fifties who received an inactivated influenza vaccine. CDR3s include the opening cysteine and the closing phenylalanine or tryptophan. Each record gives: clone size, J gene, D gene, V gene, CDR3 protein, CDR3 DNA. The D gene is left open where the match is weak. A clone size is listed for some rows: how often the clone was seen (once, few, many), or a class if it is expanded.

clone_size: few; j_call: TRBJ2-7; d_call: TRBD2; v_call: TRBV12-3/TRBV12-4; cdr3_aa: CASSLAGGENEQYF; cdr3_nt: TGTGCCAGCAGTTTGGCGGGGGGCGAGAACGAGCAGTACTTC
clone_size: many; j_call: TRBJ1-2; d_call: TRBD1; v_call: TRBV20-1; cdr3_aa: CSALVGGNYGYTF; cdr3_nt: TGCAGTGCCCTGGTAGGGGGCAACTATGGCTACACCTTC
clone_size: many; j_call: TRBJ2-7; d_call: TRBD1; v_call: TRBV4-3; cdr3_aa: CASSQERTGLIEQYF; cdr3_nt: TGCGCCAGCAGCCAAGAGCGGACAGGATTAATCGAGCAGTACTTC
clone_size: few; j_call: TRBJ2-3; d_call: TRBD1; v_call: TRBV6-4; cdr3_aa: CASSERPRQGNTDTQYF; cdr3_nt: TGTGCCAGCAGTGAACGGCCTAGACAGGGGAACACAGATACGCAGTATTTT
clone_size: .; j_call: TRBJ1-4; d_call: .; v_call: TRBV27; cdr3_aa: CASSLYPGHDEKLFF; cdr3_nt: TGTGCCAGCAGTTTATACCCGGGACATGATGAAAAACTGTTTTTT
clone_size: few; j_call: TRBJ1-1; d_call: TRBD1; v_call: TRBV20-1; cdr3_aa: CSARKQGVGTEAFF; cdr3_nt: TGCAGTGCTAGGAAACAGGGGGTGGGCACTGAAGCTTTCTTT
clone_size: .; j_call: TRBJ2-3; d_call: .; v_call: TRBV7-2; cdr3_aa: CASSLAIVGSTRTDTQYF; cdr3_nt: TGTGCCAGCAGCTTAGCGATCGTGGGATCAACCCGCACAGATACGCAGTATTTT
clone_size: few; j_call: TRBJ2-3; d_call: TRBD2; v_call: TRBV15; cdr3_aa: CATSPTPSGEDTQYF; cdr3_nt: TGTGCCACCAGCCCCACCCCTAGCGGCGAAGATACGCAGTATTTT
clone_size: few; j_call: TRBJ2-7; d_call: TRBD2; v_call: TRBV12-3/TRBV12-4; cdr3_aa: CASSLGEGREYF; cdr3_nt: TGTGCCAGCAGCCTAGGCGAGGGGAGGGAGTACTTC
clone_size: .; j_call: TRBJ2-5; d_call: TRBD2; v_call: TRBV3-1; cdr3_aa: CASSLPWERDRGETQYF; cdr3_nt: TGTGCCAGCAGCCTTCCGTGGGAGCGGGATAGGGGAGAGACCCAGTACTTC
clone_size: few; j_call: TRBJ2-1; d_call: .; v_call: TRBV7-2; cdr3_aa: CASSLSRQSEQFF; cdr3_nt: TGTGCCAGCAGCTTATCTCGGCAATCCGAGCAGTTCTTC
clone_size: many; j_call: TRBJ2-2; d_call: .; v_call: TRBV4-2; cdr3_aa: CASSQSLGGLNTGELFF; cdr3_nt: TGTGCCAGCAGCCAATCTTTGGGGGGGCTGAACACCGGGGAGCTGTTTTTT
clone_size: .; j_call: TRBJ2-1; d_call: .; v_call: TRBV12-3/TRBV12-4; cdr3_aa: CASSFLGGRNEQFF; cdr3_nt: TGTGCCAGCAGTTTTCTGGGGGGCCGGAATGAGCAGTTCTTC
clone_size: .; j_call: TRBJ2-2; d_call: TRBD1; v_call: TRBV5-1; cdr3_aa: CASSSWTGTPNTGELFF; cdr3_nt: TGCGCCAGCAGCTCCTGGACAGGAACCCCGAACACCGGGGAGCTGTTTTTT
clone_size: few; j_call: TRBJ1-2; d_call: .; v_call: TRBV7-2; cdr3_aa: CASSSRGVNYGYTF; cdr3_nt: TGTGCCAGCAGCTCTAGGGGGGTCAACTATGGCTACACCTTC
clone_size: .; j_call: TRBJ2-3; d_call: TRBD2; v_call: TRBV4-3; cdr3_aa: CASSQAGSSGFSSTDTQYF; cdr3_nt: TGCGCCAGCAGCCAAGCTGGGTCTAGCGGGTTTTCTAGCACAGATACGCAGTATTTT
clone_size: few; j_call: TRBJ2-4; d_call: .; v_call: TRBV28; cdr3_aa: CASSLREDKNIQYF; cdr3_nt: TGTGCCAGCAGTTTGAGGGAGGATAAAAACATTCAGTACTTC
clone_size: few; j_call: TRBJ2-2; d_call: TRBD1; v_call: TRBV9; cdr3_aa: CASSVMSRQGRPGELFF; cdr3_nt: TGTGCCAGCAGCGTAATGTCACGACAGGGAAGGCCCGGGGAGCTGTTTTTT
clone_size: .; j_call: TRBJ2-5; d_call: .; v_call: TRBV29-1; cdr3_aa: CSVAGYGETQYF; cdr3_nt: TGCAGCGTTGCGGGGTACGGAGAGACCCAGTACTTC
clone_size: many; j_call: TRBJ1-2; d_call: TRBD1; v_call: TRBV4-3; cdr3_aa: CASSQDPGTGYFYGYTF; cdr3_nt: TGCGCCAGCAGCCAAGACCCGGGGACAGGGTATTTCTATGGCTACACCTTC
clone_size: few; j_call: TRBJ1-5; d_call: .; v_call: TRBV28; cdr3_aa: CASSLFLTPGVDQPQHF; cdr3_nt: TGTGCCAGCAGTTTATTTCTAACGCCCGGGGTGGATCAGCCCCAGCATTTT
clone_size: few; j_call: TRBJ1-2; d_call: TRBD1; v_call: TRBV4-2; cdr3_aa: CASSPNPGQGQYGYTF; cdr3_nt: TGTGCCAGCAGCCCAAACCCGGGACAGGGGCAGTATGGCTACACCTTC
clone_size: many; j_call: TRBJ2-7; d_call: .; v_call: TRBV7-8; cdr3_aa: CASSQSRYEQYF; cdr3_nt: TGTGCCAGCAGTCAGAGTAGGTACGAGCAGTACTTC
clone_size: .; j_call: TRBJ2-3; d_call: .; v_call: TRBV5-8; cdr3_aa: CASSRGRVNTDTQYF; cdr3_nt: TGTGCCAGCAGCCGGGGGCGGGTAAACACAGATACGCAGTATTTT
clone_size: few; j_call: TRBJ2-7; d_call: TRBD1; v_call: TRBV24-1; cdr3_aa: CATSDARQGAYEQYF; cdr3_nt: TGTGCCACCAGTGATGCCCGACAGGGCGCCTACGAGCAGTACTTC
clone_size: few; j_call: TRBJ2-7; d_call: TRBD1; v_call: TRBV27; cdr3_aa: CASRTEPGTVYEQYF; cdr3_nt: TGTGCCAGCAGAACAGAACCTGGGACAGTCTACGAGCAGTACTTC
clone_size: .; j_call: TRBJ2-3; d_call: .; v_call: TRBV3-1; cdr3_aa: CASAAGSVTDTQYF; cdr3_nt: TGTGCCAGCGCGGCGGGTAGCGTCACAGATACGCAGTATTTT